This TCR beta chain was recorded in a study of vaccination and CD4 T cells after COVID-19. Study-level background: Four females and six males made up the convalescents, two of whom were Hispanic.

Treatment given: roughly ten-day PBMC culture with coronavirus spike peptide pools or control peptides (ViraFEST assay). ViraFEST sequenced TCRs after peptide-pool expansion of antigen-specific T cells. J was trimmed by 3 bases and V by 11 bases; bases with no gene match: 6. The CDR3 consists of 13 residues. Germline V gene lookup returns CDR1 ENHRY and CDR2 SYGVKD. In this sample, this clonotype turned up a few times. Its antigen remains unidentified. Overall study results and limits: Looking at convalescent patients, a median about 90% of reactive clones were present only post-vaccination. A nonsignificant median increase from roughly 21 to 40 SARS-CoV-2-reactive clonotypes was observed.

Oncomine TCR Beta short-read sequencing was applied to DNA from cultured CD4+ T cells. TCRdb itself ran the PCR reads through MiXCR, one entry per CDR3 protein. In the table there are fewer than 20,000 distinct CDR3 sequences, under 60% of which are singletons. This TCR was sampled from a human donor who had recovered from COVID-19. Sample: CD4+ T cells from blood, cultured in vitro, taken before SARS-CoV-2 vaccination. The genes are TRBV10-3 and TRBJ1-2, with TRBD1 matching 10 bases. DNA for the CDR3: TGTGCCGTTGGGACAGGGGACTACTATGGCTACACCTTC. Amino acids: CAVGTGDYYGYTF.